The sequence of this T cell receptor beta chain was determined in a study of blood T cells in healthy people across ages. Collection of 8.5 to 10 milliliters of peripheral blood was performed for each donor. This CDR3 comprises 15 residues. The germline gives CDR1 SGHAT, CDR2 FQNNGV. V dropped 6 bases and J dropped 6; count of bases not matched to a gene: 10. The use of a sample-barcoded 5' primer and a J-beta primer mix characterized a second PCR of roughly 6 to 11 cycles. The template-switch adaptor was a 5' adaptor with 12 random nucleotides. It tagged each cDNA molecule. TCRdb redid the calling of the 5' RACE reads with MiXCR, one entry per CDR3 protein. This repertoire shows about 680,000 distinct CDR3 sequences, 45% to 50% found once; its top ten account for 25% to 35%.

This chain uses TRBV11-2 with TRBJ2-5; 10 bases align to TRBD1. The TCR comes from a woman aged 60-70 years in good health. The sample taken for sequencing was blood. The CDR3 loop is CASRSLRDRGKTQYF. The CDR3 DNA reads TGTGCCAGCAGGTCTCTCCGGGACAGGGGAAAGACCCAGTACTTC.